This T cell receptor (beta chain) was recovered during a study of blood T cell repertoires in COVID-19 (dated by TCRdb to about 2020). General notes on the study: Samples from collaborators originated in the United States, Italy and Spain and spanned both the acute and convalescent phases of COVID-19. Nearly every sample came with metadata listing a de-identified subject ID, COVID-19 status, age in years and sex. Samples were obtained from the ongoing ImmuneRACE study (first 160 participants) and from 1,254 subjects provided by 6 global collaborators. Subjects who had been exposed to COVID-19, were actively infected with it, or had recovered from it provided the deeply sampled blood TCRbeta repertoires that made up the dataset. The prospective study material was composed of cDNA or gDNA derived from T cells, B-cell-depleted T cells, or PBMCs. A freely available public database, intended as a resource for researchers studying the immune response to SARS-CoV-2, is where the repertoires were released. Where available, HLA class I and class II types were taken from metadata supplied by the sample provider and were not determined by assay-based typing.

The paper as a whole reports these results and caveats: How much clinical and demographic metadata was included differed by source and by participant, and the metadata was provided uncurated.

Whole blood was collected in K2EDTA tubes by collaborating institutions according to the institutions' own protocols. Collaborator samples were shipped for TCRbeta analysis as frozen whole blood, isolated PBMCs, or DNA extracted from either sample type. TCRbeta CDR3 regions were amplified from genomic DNA using the immunoSEQ Assay, a bias-controlled multiplex PCR. The authors processed their data as follows. Within the assay, amplification of reference gene primers was used to estimate how many nucleated cells each sample contained. To quantify the absolute abundance of each unique TCRbeta CDR3 rearrangement, sequence reads were collapsed and filtered. For each sample, productive Simpson clonality was calculated by taking the square root of Simpson's diversity index across productive rearrangements. TCRdb retrieved this table from immuneACCESS and kept in-frame rearrangements only. Not all clones are present; in checked studies, unresolved V genes account for under half, and no reason is known for the remainder. Clone size and the V and J calls come from that table; the DNA yielded D and trimming. For this sample the table gives tens of thousands of clones, of which 80% to 90% were detected only once. The ten largest clones take up 7.2% of the sample.

The junction carries 10 bases between V and J, which are trimmed by 4 bases and 7 bases respectively. Reading the germline V gene (reference sequence) gives CDR1 LGHDT and CDR2 YNNKEL. The CDR3 goes from the cysteine to the phenylalanine over 12 residues. Left in the record is the CDR3 DNA by itself, 36 bases read in frame from the first base. About this clone: Its antigen is unknown. No base quality information exists; no much larger clone differs at one position.

The sequencing input was peripheral blood. The source of this sequence is a human donor in a cohort sampled during active COVID-19. Recombination linked TRBV3-1 (or the pseudogene TRBV3-2) to TRBJ1-2, with no confidently assigned D gene. The CDR3 protein: CASSLREGGYTF. The DNA reads TGTGCCAGCAGCCTGAGGGAGGGTGGCTACACCTTC.